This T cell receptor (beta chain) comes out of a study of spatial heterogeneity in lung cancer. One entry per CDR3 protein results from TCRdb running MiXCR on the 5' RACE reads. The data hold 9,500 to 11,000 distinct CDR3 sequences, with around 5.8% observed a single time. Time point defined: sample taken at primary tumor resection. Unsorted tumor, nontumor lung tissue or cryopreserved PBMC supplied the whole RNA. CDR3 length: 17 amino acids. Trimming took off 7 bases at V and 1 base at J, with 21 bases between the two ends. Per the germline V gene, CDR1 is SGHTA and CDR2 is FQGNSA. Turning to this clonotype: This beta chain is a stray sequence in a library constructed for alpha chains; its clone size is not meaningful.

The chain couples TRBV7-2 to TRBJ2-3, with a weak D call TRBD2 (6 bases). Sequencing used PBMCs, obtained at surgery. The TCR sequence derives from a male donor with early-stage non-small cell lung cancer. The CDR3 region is CASTPLSTSYGTDTQYF. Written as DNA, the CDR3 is TGTGCCAGCACCCCTCTGTCGACTAGTTATGGCACAGATACGCAGTATTTT. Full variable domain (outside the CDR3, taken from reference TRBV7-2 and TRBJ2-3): GAGVSQSPSNKVTEKGKDVELRCDPISGHTALYWYRQSLGQGLEFLIYFQGNSAPDKSGLPSDRFSAERTGGSVSTLTIQRTQQEDSAVYLCASTPLSTSYGTDTQYFGPGTRLTVL.